The clone carrying this T cell receptor (beta chain) was seen a single time. Its target is unknown. This sample was included in a study of a mutant IDH1 vaccine in newly diagnosed glioma. Across the study: Among treated patients, roughly 60% were male and roughly 40% female, and mean age was 40.4 years. Beforehand, treatment had been radiotherapy, temozolomide, or both; the majority received both. Study outcomes and limitations: Of the patients, around 93% had vaccine-induced immune responses.

This CDR3 contains 15 residues. With V trimmed by 6 bases and J by 1 base, 5 bases remained unmatched. Germline-derived CDR1 and CDR2 are SNHLY and FYNNEI. Described time point: week 35, safety follow-up. Doses of 300 ug of mutant IDH1 20-mer peptide were given with topical imiquimod. The method was immunoSEQ multiplex PCR; TCRdb's version includes in-frame clones alone and lacks a portion of them. This table has some 30,000 clones, over 65% appearing once. Sequenced here: PBMCs, sampled from a glioma patient whose treatment included an IDH1 peptide vaccine. The source is a man younger than 40 with glioma. The V and J genes are TRBV2 and TRBJ2-7; 11 bases line up with TRBD2. The CDR3, as DNA: TGTGCCAGCAGGGGACTAGCGGTACCATCCTACGAGCAGTACTTC. This sequence encodes CASRGLAVPSYEQYF.